Each of the 13 T cell receptor beta chains below was sequenced from the same sample in a study of early T cells in non-severe SARS-CoV-2 infection. TCRdb processed the 5' RACE reads anew with MiXCR; each CDR3 protein has one entry. This sample yields about 42,000 distinct CDR3 sequences, of which around 7% are seen a single time; 4% to 5.5% belongs to the top ten. The sample was whole blood. The receptors originated from an adult who was a healthcare worker with PCR-confirmed SARS-CoV-2 infection or an uninfected control (not recorded which).

At least ten counts were recorded for this clonotype. This rearrangement joins TRBV27 to TRBJ2-2, with D possibly called TRBD1 or TRBD2 (5 bases each). This CDR3 is built from 15 residues. CDR1 is MNHEY, CDR2 SMNVEV, per germline (reference sequence). The ends were cut back, 2 bases at V and 4 bases at J, with 11 bases in the middle. The CDR3 loop reads CASSLEGLSTGELFF. The CDR3 DNA sequence: TGTGCCAGCAGTTTAGAGGGGCTGTCCACCGGGGAGCTGTTTTTT.

V is TRBV19 and J is TRBJ2-6; a weak D match, TRBD1 (5 bases). The CDR3 is 18 residues long. CDR1 is LNHDA and CDR2 is SQIVND in the germline V gene (reference sequence). Trimming removed 8 bases from V and 0 bases from J, with 20 bases in between. Here the CDR3 reads CASATDSHMLSGANVLTF. DNA of the CDR3: TGTGCCAGTGCTACTGACAGTCATATGCTCTCTGGGGCCAACGTCCTGACTTTC.

In this sample, this clonotype turned up many times. The chain uses TRBV2 and TRBJ2-2; D is undetermined. Trimming left V 8 bases short and J 0 bases short, with 13 bases between. The CDR3 totals 15 residues. Germline lookup yields CDR1 SNHLY and CDR2 FYNNEI. The CDR3 DNA sequence: TGTGCCAGCGGAAGGACCCGCACGAACACCGGGGAGCTGTTTTTT. It codes for CASGRTRTNTGELFF.

Only a few counts were recorded for this clonotype. The rearrangement joins TRBV30 to TRBJ1-1; 8 nucleotides line up with TRBD1. This CDR3 is 12 amino acids long. V shed 3 bases, J shed 7 bases, and the junction held 4 bases outside the gene matches. CDR1 is GTSNPN and CDR2 is SVGIG in the germline V gene (reference sequence). For the CDR3, the DNA is TGTGCCTGGAGCCCCGGACAGGGTGAAGCTTTCTTT. Translation: CAWSPGQGEAFF.

A few counts support this clonotype. The gene calls are TRBV4-2 and TRBJ2-3; D call uncertain. The germline CDR1 and CDR2 sequences are LGHNA and YNFKEQ. The CDR3 extends over 17 amino acids. V was shortened by 0 bases and J by 3 bases, with 16 bases between the two germline ends. The DNA for the CDR3 is TGTGCCAGCAGCCAAGATGGGGAAGTCCGACTTACAGATACGCAGTATTTT. Its protein is CASSQDGEVRLTDTQYF.

This clonotype has a count of ten or more. This chain links TRBV5-1 with TRBJ2-5; D assignment may be TRBD1 or TRBD2 (5 bases each). Germline CDR1 is SGHRS and CDR2 is YFSETQ. The length of the CDR3 is 16 residues. V lost 4 bases and J lost 5, with 21 bases in between. The CDR3 spells CASSRDLPGTEETQYF. The DNA of the CDR3 is TGCGCCAGCAGCCGGGACCTTCCAGGGACGGAGGAGACCCAGTACTTC.

This clonotype was counted many times. V is TRBV4-1 and J is TRBJ2-7; 8 bases are shared with TRBD1. The trim removed 0 bases at V and 2 bases at J, leaving 6 bases unmatched. Germline CDR1 and CDR2: MGHRA and YSYEKL. The CDR3 runs 16 residues. The DNA of the CDR3 is TGCGCCAGCAGCCAAGATGCAGGGGGCATAACCTACGAGCAGTACTTC. Its protein is CASSQDAGGITYEQYF.

This clonotype was seen a few times. The chain carries TRBV7-9 and TRBJ2-7; TRBD1 is a possible D gene (5 bases). The CDR3 length is 13 residues. V gave up 5 bases and J gave up 6 bases, with 14 bases separating them. Looked up from germline, CDR1 is SEHNR and CDR2 is FQNEAQ (reference sequence). CDR3 bases: TGTGCCAGCAGCCCTTTTCAGGGCTTCGAGCAGTACTTC. Its protein is CASSPFQGFEQYF.

This clonotype has at least ten counts. The V call is TRBV30, the J call TRBJ2-7, with 7 bases that match TRBD2. Germline V gives CDR1 GTSNPN, CDR2 SVGIG (reference sequence). The CDR3 is made up of 15 amino acids. Trimming at V came to 4 bases and at J to 3 bases, leaving 12 bases not matched to a gene. CDR3 region: CAWTRHSSGVYEQYF. CDR3 DNA sequence: TGTGCCTGGACCCGGCATTCCAGCGGGGTCTACGAGCAGTACTTC.

Comment on this clonotype: Possible read error: a much larger clone is one base away. The rearrangement uses TRBV10-3 and TRBJ1-6, with D tentatively TRBD1 (5 bases). Germline-derived CDR1 and CDR2 are ENHRY and SYGVKD. The CDR3 contains 13 residues. Here the CDR3 reads CAIGGTTNSPLHF. The CDR3 bases are TGTGCCATCGGTGGGACGACTAATTCCCCCCTCCACTTT.

This chain links TRBV28 with TRBJ2-7; a weak D match, TRBD1 (6 bases). Per germline, CDR1 MDHEN and CDR2 SYDVKM. This CDR3 has 15 amino acids. V lost 3 bases, J lost 3 bases, and 15 bases lay in between. CDR3 residues: CASSFSGEISYEQYF. For the CDR3, the DNA is TGTGCCAGCAGTTTTTCAGGGGAGATCAGCTACGAGCAGTACTTC.

This clonotype was counted ten times or more. This sequence joins TRBV28 and TRBJ1-1; 8 positions match TRBD1. Germline V gene sequence: CDR1 MDHEN, CDR2 SYDVKM. The CDR3 spans 14 residues. V was clipped by 5 bases and J by 2 bases; unmatched bases: 4. CDR3 loop: CASSLTGANTEAFF. CDR3 DNA sequence: TGTGCCAGCAGTCTGACAGGGGCTAACACTGAAGCTTTCTTT.

V and J are TRBV5-6 and TRBJ2-7, with unresolved D. This CDR3 spans 16 amino acids. With 2 bases removed from V and 2 bases from J, the gap between germline ends came to 17 bases. Germline V gene sequence: CDR1 SGHDT, CDR2 YYEEEE. The DNA for the CDR3 is TGTGCCAGCAGCTTAGGCTTGAACCTTAGCCCCTACGAGCAGTACTTC. Translated, it gives CASSLGLNLSPYEQYF.